This T cell receptor beta chain was captured by sequencing in a study of breast tumors, draining lymph nodes, adjacent tissues. The germline V gene encodes CDR1 SGHTA and CDR2 FQGNSA. The CDR3 extends over 16 amino acids. The V and J ends lost 4 bases and 7 bases, in that order; junction bases with no gene match: 12. One entry per CDR3 protein, called by TCRdb with MiXCR from the multiplex PCR reads. The table has roughly 130,000 distinct CDR3 sequences, 20% seen once; the top ten hold roughly 4%. The table lists this clonotype with many counts. The antigen is unknown. Samples came from axillary lymph nodes draining the breast cancer. Notes on the study in general: Data only fit, rather than demonstrated, lymph node origin of most tumor T cells. Compared with lymph nodes, tumors were less diverse; compared with nontumor tissue, more. Luminal-like breast cancer showed significantly higher tumor–nontumor repertoire similarity than basal-like. The data were judged consistent with most tumor T cells coming from lymph node and expanding in tumor.

This chain joins TRBV7-2 and TRBJ1-5; 8 bases match TRBD1. This TCR was sampled from a female donor with breast cancer. Some clones in this sample may be carry-over from other donors' samples. The source material was axillary lymph node tissue. CDR3 DNA sequence: TGTGCCAGCAGCTCCTCCATGACAGGGGTGGAACAGCCCCAGCATTTT. As protein: CASSSSMTGVEQPQHF. Complete variable domain (other parts from reference TRBV7-2 and TRBJ1-5): GAGVSQSPSNKVTEKGKDVELRCDPISGHTALYWYRQSLGQGLEFLIYFQGNSAPDKSGLPSDRFSAERTGGSVSTLTIQRTQQEDSAVYLCASSSSMTGVEQPQHFGDGTRLSIL.